This T cell receptor beta chain was sequenced during a study of T cell repertoires in cytomegalovirus infection (dated by TCRdb to about 2019). Notes on the research overall: Alongside well-studied HLA-B-restricted epitopes, the peptide stimulations were aimed at recently identified HLA-C-restricted CMV epitopes, whose presentation resists viral immunomodulation. Because public TCR beta signatures pointed to carriage of CMV infection together with the matching HLA type, the HLA type of each donor mattered for the analysis.

Points the paper makes about the study in general: The ex vivo response was dominated by HLA-C-restricted CMV-specific TCR beta clonotypes, and the single most frequent clonotype in two of eight donors was supplied by these HLA-C-restricted clonotypes. Carriers of CMV infection plus the relevant HLA type were discriminated by the cumulative frequency of public TCR beta family members in the study cohort and in an independent approximately 350-donor cohort.

Worth noting for this clonotype: Its antigen specificity is not known. No base-level quality is on record; no much larger clone is a single base apart.

According to the study, the label for this sample's treatment or condition signals: in vitro stimulation with specific CMV peptide epitopes to enrich CMV-specific T cells. The sequencer was an Illumina HiSeq 1500. In-frame beta chains were kept once TCRdb had trimmed the public reads at Q25 with fastp and called clones with MiXCR. Rows merge per CDR3 protein into single entries with the most common DNA and genes. For this sample there are a few hundred thousand distinct CDR3 sequences; around two fifths appear just once. Over 45% of the sample comes from the top ten. Based on the germline V gene, the CDR1 and CDR2 sequences are SGHNT and YENEEA. The CDR3 sequence holds 14 residues, the cysteine and phenylalanine included. Of all the DNA, just the CDR3 is kept, 42 bases in frame from base 1. Trimming at the junction amounts to 5 bases on V and 4 bases on J, and the germline ends lie 14 bases apart.

The sequence derives from a human donor in good health (CMV status not recorded). Some clones in this sample may be carry-over from other donors' samples. The sample was cultured PBMCs, taken from culture after CMV antigen stimulation. The chain is assembled from TRBV11-3 and TRBJ1-1; no D gene can be assigned with confidence. The DNA sequence follows: TGTGCCAGCAGCCAAAACACCGGACTCACTGAAGCTTTCTTT. Translated, this gives CASSQNTGLTEAFF.